The present TCR beta chain was sequenced within a study of OX40 agonist ivuxolimab in advanced cancers. Across the whole study: Ivuxolimab was delivered to patients intravenously every 2 weeks at doses spanning 0.01 to 10 mg/kg. Partial responses were recorded for three patients, including one with hepatocellular carcinoma and two with cutaneous melanoma.

Assay: immunoSEQ multiplex PCR; the TCRdb copy retains only in-frame clones and omits some. This sample has 25,000 to 35,000 clones, with about 90% found just once. Germline loops: CDR1 LNHDA, CDR2 SQIVND (reference sequence). The CDR3 extends over 15 amino acids. The V and J ends lost 5 bases and 0 bases respectively, with 10 bases between them. Study-level findings and limits: At doses 0.1 to 3.0 mg/kg, CD4+ and CD8+ clones expanded.

Peripheral blood came from all dose cohorts at three timepoints. Of note for this clone: The antigen is undetermined.

Sequencing used CD4+ or CD8+ T cells sorted from blood, obtained in a trial of the OX40 agonist ivuxolimab. This sequence joins TRBV19 and TRBJ1-4; D gene unclear. This clonotype originated in an adult with an advanced solid tumor such as melanoma, head and neck, liver or kidney cancer. The CDR3 DNA reads as TGTGCCAGTAGTGACGTCTCTCCAACTAATGAAAAACTGTTTTTT. This encodes CASSDVSPTNEKLFF.